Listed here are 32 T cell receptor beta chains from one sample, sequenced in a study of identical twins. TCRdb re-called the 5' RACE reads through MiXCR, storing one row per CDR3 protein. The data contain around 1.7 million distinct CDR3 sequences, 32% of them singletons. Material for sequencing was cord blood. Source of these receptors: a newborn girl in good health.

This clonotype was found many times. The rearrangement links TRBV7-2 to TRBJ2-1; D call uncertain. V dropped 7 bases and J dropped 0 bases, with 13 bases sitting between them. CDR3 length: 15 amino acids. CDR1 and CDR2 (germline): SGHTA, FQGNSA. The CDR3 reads CASIITRNSYNEQFF. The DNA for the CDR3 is TGTGCCAGCATTATCACGAGAAACTCCTACAATGAGCAGTTCTTC.

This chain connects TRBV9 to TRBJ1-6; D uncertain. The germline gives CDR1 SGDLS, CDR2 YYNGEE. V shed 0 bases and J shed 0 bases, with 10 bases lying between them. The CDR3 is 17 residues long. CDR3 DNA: TGTGCCAGCAGCGTAGGCCCTGCTAGCTCCTATAATTCACCCCTCCACTTT. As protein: CASSVGPASSYNSPLHF.

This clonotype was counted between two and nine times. The CDR3 bases are TGCAGTGCTAAGAGGTGGGACAGAGGATACAACACTGAAGCTTTCTTT. Translating it yields CSAKRWDRGYNTEAFF. The chain joins TRBV20-1 to TRBJ1-1, with 7 nucleotides matching TRBD1. Germline-derived CDR1 and CDR2 are DFQATT and SNEGSKA (reference sequence). CDR3 length: 16 amino acids. V lost 4 bases, J lost 2 bases, and 13 bases stayed unmatched.

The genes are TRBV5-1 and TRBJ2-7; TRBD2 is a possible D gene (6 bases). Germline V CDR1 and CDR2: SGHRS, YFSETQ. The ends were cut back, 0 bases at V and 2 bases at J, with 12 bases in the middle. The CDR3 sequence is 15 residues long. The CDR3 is CASSLGGGETYEQYF. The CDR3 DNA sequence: TGCGCCAGCAGCTTGGGAGGCGGGGAGACCTACGAGCAGTACTTC.

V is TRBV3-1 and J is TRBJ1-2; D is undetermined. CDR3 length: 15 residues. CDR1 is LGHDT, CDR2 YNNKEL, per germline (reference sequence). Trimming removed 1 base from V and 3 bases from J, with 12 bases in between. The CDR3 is CASSQGLGRHYGYTF. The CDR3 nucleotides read TGTGCCAGCAGCCAAGGATTAGGCAGGCACTATGGCTACACCTTC.

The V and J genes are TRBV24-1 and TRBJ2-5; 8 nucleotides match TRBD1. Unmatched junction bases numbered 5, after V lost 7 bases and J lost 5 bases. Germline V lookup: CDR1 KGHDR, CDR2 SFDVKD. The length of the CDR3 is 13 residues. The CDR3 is CATRDRASETQYF. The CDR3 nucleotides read TGTGCCACCAGGGACAGGGCGTCGGAGACCCAGTACTTC.

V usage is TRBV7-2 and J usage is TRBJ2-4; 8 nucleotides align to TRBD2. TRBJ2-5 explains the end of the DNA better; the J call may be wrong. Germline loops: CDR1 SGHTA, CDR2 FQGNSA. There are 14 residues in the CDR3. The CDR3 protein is CASSLHGRGETQYF. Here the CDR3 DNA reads TGTGCCAGCAGCTTGCACGGGAGGGGGGAGACCCAGTACTTC.

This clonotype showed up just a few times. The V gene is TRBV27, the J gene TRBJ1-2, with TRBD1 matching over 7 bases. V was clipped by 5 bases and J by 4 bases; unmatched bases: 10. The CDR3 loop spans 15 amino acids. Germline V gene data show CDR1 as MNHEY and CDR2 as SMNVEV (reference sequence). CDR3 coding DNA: TGTGCCAGCAGTGACACAGGGGCAGGACGCTATGGCTACACCTTC. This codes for CASSDTGAGRYGYTF.

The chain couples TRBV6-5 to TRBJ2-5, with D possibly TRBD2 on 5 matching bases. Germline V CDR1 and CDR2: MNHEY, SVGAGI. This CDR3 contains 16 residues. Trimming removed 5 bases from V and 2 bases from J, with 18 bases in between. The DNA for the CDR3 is TGTGCCAGCAGTCACACCCCTACTAGGCGTCAAGAGACCCAGTACTTC. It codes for CASSHTPTRRQETQYF.

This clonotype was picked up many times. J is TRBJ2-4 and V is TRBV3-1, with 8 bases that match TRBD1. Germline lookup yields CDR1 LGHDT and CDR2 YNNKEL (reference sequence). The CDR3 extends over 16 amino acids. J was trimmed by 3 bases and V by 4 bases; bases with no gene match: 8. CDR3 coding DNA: TGTGCCAGCAGCCCATTGACAGGGGCTATCAAAAACATTCAGTACTTC. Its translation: CASSPLTGAIKNIQYF.

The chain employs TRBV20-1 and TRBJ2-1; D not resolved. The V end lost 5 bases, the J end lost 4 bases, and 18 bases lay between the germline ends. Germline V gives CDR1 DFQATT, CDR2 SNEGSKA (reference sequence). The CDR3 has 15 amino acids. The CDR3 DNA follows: TGCAGTGCTCGCCTAGTCGACACCTCTTACAATGAGCAGTTCTTC. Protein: CSARLVDTSYNEQFF.

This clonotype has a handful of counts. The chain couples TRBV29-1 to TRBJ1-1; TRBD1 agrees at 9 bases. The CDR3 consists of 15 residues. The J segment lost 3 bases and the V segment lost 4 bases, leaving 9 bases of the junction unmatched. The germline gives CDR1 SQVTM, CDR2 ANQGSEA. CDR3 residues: CSVAGTGMGDTEAFF. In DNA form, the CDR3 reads TGCAGCGTTGCTGGGACAGGGATGGGAGACACTGAAGCTTTCTTT.

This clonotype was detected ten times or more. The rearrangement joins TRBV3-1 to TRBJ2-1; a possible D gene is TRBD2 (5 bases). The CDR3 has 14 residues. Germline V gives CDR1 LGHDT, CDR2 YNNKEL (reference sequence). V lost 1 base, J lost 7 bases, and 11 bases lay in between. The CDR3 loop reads CASSQVVGGNEQFF. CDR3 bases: TGTGCCAGCAGCCAAGTAGTCGGAGGAAATGAGCAGTTCTTC.

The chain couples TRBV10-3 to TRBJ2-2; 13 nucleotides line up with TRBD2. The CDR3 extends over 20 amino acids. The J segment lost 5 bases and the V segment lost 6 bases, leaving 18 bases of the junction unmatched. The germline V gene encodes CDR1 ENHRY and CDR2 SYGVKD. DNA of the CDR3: TGTGCCATCAGAACGAATCCGGGACTAGCGGGACGGGGCCAAACCGGGGAGCTGTTTTTT. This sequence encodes CAIRTNPGLAGRGQTGELFF.

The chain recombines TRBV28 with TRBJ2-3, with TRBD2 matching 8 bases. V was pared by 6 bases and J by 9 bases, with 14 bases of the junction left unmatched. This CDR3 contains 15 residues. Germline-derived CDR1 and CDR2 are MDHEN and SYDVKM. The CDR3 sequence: CASSPPGLVRFTQYF. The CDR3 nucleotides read TGTGCCAGCAGCCCGCCGGGACTAGTCAGGTTCACGCAGTATTTT.

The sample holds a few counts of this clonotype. CDR3 in DNA: TGTGCCAGCAGCCCCCGGGGAGGCCCTAACTATGGCTACACCTTC. Protein sequence: CASSPRGGPNYGYTF. The genes are TRBV14 and TRBJ1-2; D is unclear. From germline, CDR1 is SGHDN and CDR2 FVKESK. The CDR3 is 15 residues long. Trimming took 4 bases from V and 0 from J, leaving 12 bases between them.

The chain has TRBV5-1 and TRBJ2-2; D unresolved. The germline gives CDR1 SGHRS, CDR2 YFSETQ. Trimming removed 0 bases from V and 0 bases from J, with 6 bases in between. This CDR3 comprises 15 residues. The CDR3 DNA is TGCGCCAGCAGCTTGGCCGAGCCGAACACCGGGGAGCTGTTTTTT. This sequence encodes CASSLAEPNTGELFF. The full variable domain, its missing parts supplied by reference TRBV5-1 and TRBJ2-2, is KAGVTQTPRYLIKTRGQQVTLSCSPISGHRSVSWYQQTPGQGLQFLFEYFSETQRNKGNFPGRFSGRQFSNSRSEMNVSTLELGDSALYLCASSLAEPNTGELFFGEGSRLTVL.

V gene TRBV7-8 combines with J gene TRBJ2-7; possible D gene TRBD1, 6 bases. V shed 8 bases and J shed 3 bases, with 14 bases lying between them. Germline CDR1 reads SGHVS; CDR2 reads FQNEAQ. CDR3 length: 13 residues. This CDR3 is CASGLDRNYEQYF. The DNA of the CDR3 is TGTGCCAGCGGTCTAGACAGGAACTACGAGCAGTACTTC.

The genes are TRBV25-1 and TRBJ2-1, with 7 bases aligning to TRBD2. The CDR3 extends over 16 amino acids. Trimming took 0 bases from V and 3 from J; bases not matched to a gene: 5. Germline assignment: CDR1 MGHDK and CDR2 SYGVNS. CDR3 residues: CASSEYGGGGYNEQFF. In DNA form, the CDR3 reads TGTGCCAGCAGTGAATACGGTGGCGGGGGCTACAATGAGCAGTTCTTC.

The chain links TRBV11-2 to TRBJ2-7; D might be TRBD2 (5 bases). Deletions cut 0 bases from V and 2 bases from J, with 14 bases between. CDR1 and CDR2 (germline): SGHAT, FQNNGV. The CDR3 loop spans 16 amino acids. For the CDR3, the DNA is TGTGCCAGCAGCTTAGATCAAGCGAGGGCCCCCTACGAGCAGTACTTC. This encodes CASSLDQARAPYEQYF.

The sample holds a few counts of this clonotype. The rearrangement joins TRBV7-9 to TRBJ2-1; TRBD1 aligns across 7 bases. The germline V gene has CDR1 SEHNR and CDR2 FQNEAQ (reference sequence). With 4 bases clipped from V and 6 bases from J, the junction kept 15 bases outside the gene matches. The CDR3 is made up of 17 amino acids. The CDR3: CASSSLPPGQSRNEQFF. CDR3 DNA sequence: TGTGCCAGCAGCTCCCTACCCCCGGGACAGTCTCGCAATGAGCAGTTCTTC. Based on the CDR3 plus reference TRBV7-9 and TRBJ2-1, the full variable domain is DTGVSQNPRHKITKRGQNVTFRCDPISEHNRLYWYRQTLGQGPEFLTYFQNEAQLEKSRLLSDRFSAERPKGSFSTLEIQRTEQGDSAMYLCASSSLPPGQSRNEQFFGPGTRLTVL.

In nucleotides, the CDR3 is TGTGCCAGCAGCTTGATAGGACTAGCGGGGTGGAGAAAGACCCAGTACTTC. Translating it yields CASSLIGLAGWRKTQYF. The genes are TRBV5-6 and TRBJ2-5, with 12 bases lining up with TRBD2. This CDR3 has 17 residues. Trimming removed 1 base from V and 6 bases from J; junction bases left unmatched: 10. Germline V lookup: CDR1 SGHDT, CDR2 YYEEEE.

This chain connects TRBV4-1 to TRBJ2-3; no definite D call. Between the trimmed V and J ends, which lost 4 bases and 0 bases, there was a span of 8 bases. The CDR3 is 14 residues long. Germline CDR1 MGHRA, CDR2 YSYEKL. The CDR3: CASSRSTSTDTQYF. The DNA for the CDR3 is TGCGCCAGCAGCCGATCGACTAGCACAGATACGCAGTATTTT.

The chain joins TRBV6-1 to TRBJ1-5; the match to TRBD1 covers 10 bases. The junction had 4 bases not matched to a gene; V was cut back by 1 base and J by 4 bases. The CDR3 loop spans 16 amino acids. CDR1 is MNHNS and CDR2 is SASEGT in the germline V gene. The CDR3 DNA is TGTGCCAGCAGTGAAGAAAGGACAGGGGGGAATCAGCCCCAGCATTTT. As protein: CASSEERTGGNQPQHF.

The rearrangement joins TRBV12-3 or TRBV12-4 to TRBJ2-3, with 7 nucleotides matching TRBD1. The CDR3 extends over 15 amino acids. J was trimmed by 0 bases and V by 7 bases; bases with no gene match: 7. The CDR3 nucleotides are TGTGCCAGCACCCCCGACAGGGTTAGCACAGATACGCAGTATTTT. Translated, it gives CASTPDRVSTDTQYF.

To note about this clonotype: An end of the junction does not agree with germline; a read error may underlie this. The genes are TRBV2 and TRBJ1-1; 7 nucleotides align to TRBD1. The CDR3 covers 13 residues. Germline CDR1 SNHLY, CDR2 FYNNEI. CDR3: CASRQGENTEAFF. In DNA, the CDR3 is TGCGCCAGCAGACAGGGCGAGAACACTGAAGCTTTCTTT.

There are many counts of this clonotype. CDR3 sequence (DNA): TGTGCCAGCGGAAGCCGGAGCGGGTCCCACTACGAGCAGTACTTC. Translating it yields CASGSRSGSHYEQYF. This chain links TRBV3-1 with TRBJ2-7; perhaps TRBD2 as D (6 bases). V was cut by 8 bases and J by 3 bases, with 20 bases left in between. The CDR3 totals 15 residues. Germline values: CDR1 LGHDT, CDR2 YNNKEL (reference sequence).

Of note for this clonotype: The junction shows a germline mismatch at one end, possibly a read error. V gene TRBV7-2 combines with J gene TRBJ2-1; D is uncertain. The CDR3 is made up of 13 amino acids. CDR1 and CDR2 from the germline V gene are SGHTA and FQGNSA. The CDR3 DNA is TGTGCCAGCGGCTTAATGTGGAGCAATGAGCAGTTCTTC. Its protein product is CASGLMWSNEQFF. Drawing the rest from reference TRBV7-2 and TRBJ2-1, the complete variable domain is GAGVSQSPSNKVTEKGKDVELRCDPISGHTALYWYRQSLGQGLEFLIYFQGNSAPDKSGLPSDRFSAERTGGSVSTLTIQRTQQEDSAVYLCASGLMWSNEQFFGPGTRLTVL.

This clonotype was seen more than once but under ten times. CDR3 in amino acids: CASSLAGLAGAHLYNEQFF. Written as DNA, the CDR3 is TGCGCCAGCAGCTTGGCAGGACTAGCGGGGGCCCATTTATACAATGAGCAGTTCTTC. J is TRBJ2-1 and V is TRBV5-1; 13 nucleotides align to TRBD2. Per the germline V gene, CDR1 is SGHRS and CDR2 is YFSETQ. Trimming took 0 bases from V and 4 from J; bases not matched to a gene: 10. The CDR3 runs 19 residues.

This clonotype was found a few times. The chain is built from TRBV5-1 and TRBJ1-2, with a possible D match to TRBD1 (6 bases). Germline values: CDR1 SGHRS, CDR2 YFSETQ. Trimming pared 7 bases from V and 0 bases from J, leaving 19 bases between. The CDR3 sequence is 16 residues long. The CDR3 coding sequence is TGCGCCAGCGGGACCCATCCTAAGGGGGCTAACTATGGCTACACCTTC. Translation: CASGTHPKGANYGYTF.

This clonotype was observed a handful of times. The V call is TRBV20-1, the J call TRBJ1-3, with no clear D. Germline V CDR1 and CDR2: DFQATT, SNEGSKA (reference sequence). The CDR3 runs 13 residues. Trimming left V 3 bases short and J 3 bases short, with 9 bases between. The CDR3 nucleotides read TGCAGTGCTAGGGAGGGCTATGGAAACACCATATATTTT. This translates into CSAREGYGNTIYF.

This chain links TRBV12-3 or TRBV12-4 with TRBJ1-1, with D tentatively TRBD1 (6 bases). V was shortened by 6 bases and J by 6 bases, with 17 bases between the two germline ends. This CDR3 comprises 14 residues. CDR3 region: CASRFGPRGAEAFF. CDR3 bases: TGTGCCAGCAGATTTGGGCCTAGGGGGGCTGAAGCTTTCTTT.